One and the same sample provided the 14 T cell receptor beta chains below, sequenced in a study of Ad26.COV2.S vaccination and SARS-CoV-2 variants. The data were produced by immunoSEQ multiplex PCR, yet TCRdb's version contains in-frame clones alone and is incomplete. In the table there are 350,000 to 550,000 clones, roughly 89% of which are singletons. Regarding treatment: around 19 received Ad26.COV2.S at low or high dose, single or two shots; several received placebo; per-sample allocation not given. Sample collection was performed on day 63 after the first vaccine or placebo injection. Sequencing used peripheral blood, obtained in a trial of Ad26.COV2.S vaccine versus placebo. The receptors stem from a person between 18 and 65 years old who received the Ad26.COV2.S COVID-19 vaccine or a placebo.

The rearrangement joins TRBV5-4 to TRBJ1-2, with 11 bases fitting TRBD1. Germline CDR1 SGHNT, CDR2 YYREEE (reference sequence). The CDR3 extends over 15 amino acids. V was pared by 3 bases and J by 8 bases, with 9 bases of the junction left unmatched. The CDR3 is CASSYGTGGAAGYTF. The CDR3 DNA reads as TGTGCCAGCAGCTACGGGACAGGGGGAGCAGCCGGCTACACCTTC.

The V gene is TRBV10-3, the J gene TRBJ2-5; TRBD2 agrees at 10 bases. CDR1 is ENHRY and CDR2 is SYGVKD in the germline V gene. CDR3 length: 15 residues. With V trimmed by 4 bases and J by 1 base, 3 bases remained unmatched. CDR3 DNA: TGTGCCATCAGTGGGACTAGCGGAACCCAAGAGACCCAGTACTTC. Translating it yields CAISGTSGTQETQYF.

The chain links TRBV2 to TRBJ1-2; D is unclear. The CDR3 has 12 amino acids. Trimming shortened V by 7 bases and J by 8 bases, and 14 bases separated the two germline ends. Germline V CDR1 and CDR2: SNHLY, FYNNEI. The CDR3 DNA follows: TGTGCCAGCACTGGACCGATGGGGGGCTACACCTTC. Amino acid sequence: CASTGPMGGYTF.

This clone has a single count. The V gene is TRBV9, the J gene TRBJ2-5; 8 nucleotides align to TRBD2. The trim removed 6 bases at V and 5 bases at J, leaving 3 bases unmatched. This CDR3 comprises 12 residues. Germline-derived CDR1 and CDR2 are SGDLS and YYNGEE. The CDR3: CASKPSGETQYF. DNA of the CDR3: TGTGCCAGCAAGCCTAGCGGGGAGACCCAGTACTTC.

This clone has just one count. V is TRBV21-1 and J is TRBJ2-5. TRBV21-1 is reported as a pseudogene. CDR3 size: 14 residues. The chain's CDR3 is CASSKVNLGETQYF. The CDR3 region has the DNA TGTGCCAGCAGCAAAGTAAACCTGGGGGAGACCCAGTACTTC.

This clone was observed a few times. V is TRBV11-3 and J is TRBJ2-1; the match to TRBD2 covers 13 bases. The trim removed 5 bases at V and 9 bases at J, leaving 4 bases unmatched. Germline CDR1 is SGHNT and CDR2 is YENEEA. This CDR3 spans 14 amino acids. The CDR3 coding sequence is TGTGCCAGCAGCCCGGGACTAGCGGGAAGTGAGCAGTTCTTC. Translating it yields CASSPGLAGSEQFF.

The chain links TRBV19 to TRBJ1-3; perhaps TRBD1 as D (5 bases). From germline, CDR1 is LNHDA and CDR2 SQIVND (reference sequence). Trimming removed 5 bases at V and 1 base at J, with 15 bases between. The CDR3 spans 16 residues. Here the CDR3 reads CASSLAGRKSGNTIYF. DNA for the CDR3: TGTGCCAGTAGTTTGGCAGGGCGAAAATCTGGAAACACCATATATTTT.

CDR3 in amino acids: CASSFSLREGTDTQYF. Here the CDR3 DNA reads TGTGCCAGCAGTTTTTCCCTCAGGGAAGGGACAGATACGCAGTATTTT. The J gene is TRBJ2-3, the V gene TRBV7-9; maybe TRBD1 (5 bases). The CDR3 contains 16 residues. The V end lost 6 bases, the J end lost 3 bases, and 19 bases lay between the germline ends. In germline, CDR1 is SEHNR, CDR2 FQNEAQ (reference sequence).

The rearrangement joins TRBV7-3 to TRBJ1-3; no clear D. Trimming took 2 bases from V and 11 from J, leaving 13 bases between them. The germline V gene has CDR1 SGHTA and CDR2 FQGTGA. The CDR3 runs to 13 residues. The CDR3 DNA is TGTGCCAGCAGCTTAGAGCCCGGGTTGGCCATATATTTT. This encodes CASSLEPGLAIYF.

The sample holds one count of this clone. The genes are TRBV4-1 and TRBJ2-5, with 8 bases lining up with TRBD1. CDR3 size: 16 residues. J gave up 5 bases and V 0 bases, and 8 bases lay outside the gene matches. In germline, CDR1 is MGHRA, CDR2 YSYEKL. The CDR3 reads CASSQDMGTGGETQYF. The CDR3, as DNA: TGCGCCAGCAGCCAAGATATGGGGACAGGAGGGGAGACCCAGTACTTC.

The V and J genes are TRBV4-3 and TRBJ2-1, with 11 bases fitting TRBD2. This CDR3 has 19 amino acids. Germline assignment: CDR1 LGHNA and CDR2 YSLEER. Trimming at V came to 1 base and at J to 5 bases, leaving 13 bases not matched to a gene. This CDR3 reads CASSQVNSGGAVPDNEQFF. The CDR3 DNA sequence: TGCGCCAGCAGCCAAGTCAATAGCGGGGGGGCCGTTCCGGACAATGAGCAGTTCTTC.

V usage is TRBV7-2 and J usage is TRBJ2-7; the D gene is possibly TRBD2 (5 bases). Germline V CDR1 and CDR2: SGHTA, FQGNSA. Trimming removed 2 bases from V and 3 bases from J, with 8 bases in between. The CDR3 runs 13 residues. In DNA, the CDR3 is TGTGCCAGCAGCTTAACGGGGATCTACGAGCAGTACTTC. Encoded protein: CASSLTGIYEQYF.

The chain has TRBV28 and TRBJ1-1, with no clear D. The CDR3 covers 14 residues. V was clipped by 2 bases and J by 0 bases, with 7 bases between them. Per the germline V gene, CDR1 is MDHEN and CDR2 is SYDVKM. CDR3: CASSLTALNTEAFF. In DNA form, the CDR3 reads TGTGCCAGCAGTTTAACAGCTCTGAACACTGAAGCTTTCTTT.

The V call is TRBV28, the J call TRBJ1-2, with D uncertain. CDR3 length equals 14 residues. Germline V gene sequence: CDR1 MDHEN, CDR2 SYDVKM. The germline V and J ends were trimmed by 1 base and 8 bases, with 14 bases remaining between them. CDR3 residues: CASSLLDSTGGYTF. CDR3 nucleotides: TGTGCCAGCAGTTTATTAGATTCCACGGGGGGCTACACCTTC.